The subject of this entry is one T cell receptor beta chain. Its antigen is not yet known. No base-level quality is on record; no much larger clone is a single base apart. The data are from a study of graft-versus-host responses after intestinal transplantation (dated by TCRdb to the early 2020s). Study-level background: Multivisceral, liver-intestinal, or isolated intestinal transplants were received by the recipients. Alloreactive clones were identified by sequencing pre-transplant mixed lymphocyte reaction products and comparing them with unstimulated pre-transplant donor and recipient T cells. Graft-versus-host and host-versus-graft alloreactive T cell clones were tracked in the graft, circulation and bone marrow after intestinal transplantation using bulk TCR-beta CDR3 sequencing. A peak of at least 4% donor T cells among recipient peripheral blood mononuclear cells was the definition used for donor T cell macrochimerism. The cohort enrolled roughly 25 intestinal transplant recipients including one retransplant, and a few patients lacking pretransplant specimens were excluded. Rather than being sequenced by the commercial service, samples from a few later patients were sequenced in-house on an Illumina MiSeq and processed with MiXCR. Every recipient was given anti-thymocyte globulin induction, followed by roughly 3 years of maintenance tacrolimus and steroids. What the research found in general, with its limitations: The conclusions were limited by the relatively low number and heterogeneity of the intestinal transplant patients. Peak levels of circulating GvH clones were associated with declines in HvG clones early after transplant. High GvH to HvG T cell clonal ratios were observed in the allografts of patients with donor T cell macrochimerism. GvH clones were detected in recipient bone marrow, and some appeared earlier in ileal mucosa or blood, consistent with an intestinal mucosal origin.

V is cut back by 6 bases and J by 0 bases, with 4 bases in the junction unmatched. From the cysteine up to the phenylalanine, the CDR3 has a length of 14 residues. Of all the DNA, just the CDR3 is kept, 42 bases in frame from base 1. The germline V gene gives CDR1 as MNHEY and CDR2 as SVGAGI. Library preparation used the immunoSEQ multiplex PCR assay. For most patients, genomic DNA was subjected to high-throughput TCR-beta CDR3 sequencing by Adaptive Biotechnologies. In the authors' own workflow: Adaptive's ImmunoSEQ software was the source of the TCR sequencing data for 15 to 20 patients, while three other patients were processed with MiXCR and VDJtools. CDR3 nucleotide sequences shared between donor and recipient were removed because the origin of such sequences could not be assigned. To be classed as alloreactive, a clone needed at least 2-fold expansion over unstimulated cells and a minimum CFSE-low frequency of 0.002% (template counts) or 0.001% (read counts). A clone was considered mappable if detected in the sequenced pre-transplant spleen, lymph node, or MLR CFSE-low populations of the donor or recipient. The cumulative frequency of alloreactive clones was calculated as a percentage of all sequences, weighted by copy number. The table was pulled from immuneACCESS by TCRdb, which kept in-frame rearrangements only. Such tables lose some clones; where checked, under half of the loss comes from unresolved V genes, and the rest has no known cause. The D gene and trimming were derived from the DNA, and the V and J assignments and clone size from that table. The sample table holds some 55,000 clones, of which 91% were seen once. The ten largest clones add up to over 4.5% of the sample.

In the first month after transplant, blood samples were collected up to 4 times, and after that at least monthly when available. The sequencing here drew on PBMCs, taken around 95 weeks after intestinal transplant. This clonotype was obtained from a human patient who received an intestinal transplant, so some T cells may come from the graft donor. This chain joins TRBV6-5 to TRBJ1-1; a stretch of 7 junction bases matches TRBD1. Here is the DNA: TGTGCCAGCAGCTACAGGGGCCTGAACACTGAAGCTTTCTTT. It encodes CASSYRGLNTEAFF.